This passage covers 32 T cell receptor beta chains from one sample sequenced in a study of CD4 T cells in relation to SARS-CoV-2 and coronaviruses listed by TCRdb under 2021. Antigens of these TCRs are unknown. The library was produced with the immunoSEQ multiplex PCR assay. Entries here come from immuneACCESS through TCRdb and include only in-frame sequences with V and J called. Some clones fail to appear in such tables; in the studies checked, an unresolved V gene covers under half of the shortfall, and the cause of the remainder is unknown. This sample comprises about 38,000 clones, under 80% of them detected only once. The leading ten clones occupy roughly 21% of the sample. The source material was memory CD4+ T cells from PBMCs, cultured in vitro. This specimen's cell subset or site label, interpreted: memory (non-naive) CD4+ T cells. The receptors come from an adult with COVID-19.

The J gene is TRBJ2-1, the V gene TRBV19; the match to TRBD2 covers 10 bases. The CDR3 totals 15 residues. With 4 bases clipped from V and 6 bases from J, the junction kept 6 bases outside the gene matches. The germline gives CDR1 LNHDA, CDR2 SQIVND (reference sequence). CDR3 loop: CASSKLASGSNEQFF. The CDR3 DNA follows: TGTGCCAGTAGTAAGTTGGCTAGCGGGAGCAATGAGCAGTTCTTC. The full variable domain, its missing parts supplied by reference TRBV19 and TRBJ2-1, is DGGITQSPKYLFRKEGQNVTLSCEQNLNHDAMYWYRQDPGQGLRLIYYSQIVNDFQKGDIAEGYSVSREKKESFPLTVTSAQKNPTAFYLCASSKLASGSNEQFFGPGTRLTVL.

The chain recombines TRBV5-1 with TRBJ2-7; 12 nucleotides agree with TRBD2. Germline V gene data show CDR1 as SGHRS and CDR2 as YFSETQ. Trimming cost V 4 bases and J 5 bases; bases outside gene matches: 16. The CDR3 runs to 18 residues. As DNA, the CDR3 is TGCGCCAGCAGCCTCCTAAGCGGCCTAGCGGGAGGGCTCCACGAGCAGTACTTC. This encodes CASSLLSGLAGGLHEQYF.

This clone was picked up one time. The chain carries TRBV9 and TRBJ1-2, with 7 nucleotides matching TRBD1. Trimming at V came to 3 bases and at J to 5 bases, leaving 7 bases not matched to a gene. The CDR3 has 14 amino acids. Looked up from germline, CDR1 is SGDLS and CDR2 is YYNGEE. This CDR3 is CASSGDRVQYGYTF. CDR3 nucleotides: TGTGCCAGCAGCGGTGACAGGGTTCAATATGGCTACACCTTC. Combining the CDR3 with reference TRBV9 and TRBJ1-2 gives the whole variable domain DSGVTQTPKHLITATGQRVTLRCSPRSGDLSVYWYQQSLDQGLQFLIQYYNGEERAKGNILERFSAQQFPDLHSELNLSSLELGDSALYFCASSGDRVQYGYTFGSGTRLTVV.

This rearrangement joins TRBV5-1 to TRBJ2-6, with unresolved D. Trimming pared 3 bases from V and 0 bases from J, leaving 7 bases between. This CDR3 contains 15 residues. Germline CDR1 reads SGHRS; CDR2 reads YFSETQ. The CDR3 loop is CASSSRISGANVLTF. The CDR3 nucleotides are TGCGCCAGCAGCTCACGTATCTCTGGGGCCAACGTCCTGACTTTC.

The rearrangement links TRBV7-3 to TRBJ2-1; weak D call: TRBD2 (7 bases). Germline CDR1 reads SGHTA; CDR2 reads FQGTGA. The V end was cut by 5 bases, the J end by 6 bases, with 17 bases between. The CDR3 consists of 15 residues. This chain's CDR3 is CASSQGRGSGNEQFF. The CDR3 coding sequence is TGTGCCAGCAGCCAGGGGAGGGGGAGCGGCAATGAGCAGTTCTTC.

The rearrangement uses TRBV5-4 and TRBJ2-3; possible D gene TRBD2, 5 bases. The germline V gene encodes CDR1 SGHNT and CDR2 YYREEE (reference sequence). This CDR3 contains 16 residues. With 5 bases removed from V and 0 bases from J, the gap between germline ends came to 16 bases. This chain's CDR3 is CASSPTSWTSTDTQYF. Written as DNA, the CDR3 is TGTGCCAGCAGTCCAACGAGCTGGACTAGCACAGATACGCAGTATTTT.

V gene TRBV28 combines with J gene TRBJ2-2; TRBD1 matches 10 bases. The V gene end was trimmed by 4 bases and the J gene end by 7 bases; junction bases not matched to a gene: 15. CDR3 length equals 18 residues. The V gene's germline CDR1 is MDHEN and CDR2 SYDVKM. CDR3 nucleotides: TGTGCCAGCAGTTACGACCGGGACAGGGGTCCCTGGGGCGGGGAGCTGTTTTTT. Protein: CASSYDRDRGPWGGELFF.

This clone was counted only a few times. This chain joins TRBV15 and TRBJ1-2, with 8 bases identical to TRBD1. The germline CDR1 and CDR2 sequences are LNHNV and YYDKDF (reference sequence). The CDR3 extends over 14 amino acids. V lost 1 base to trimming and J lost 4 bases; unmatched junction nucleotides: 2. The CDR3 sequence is CATSRADRGYGYTF. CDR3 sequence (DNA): TGTGCCACCAGCAGAGCAGACAGGGGCTATGGCTACACCTTC.

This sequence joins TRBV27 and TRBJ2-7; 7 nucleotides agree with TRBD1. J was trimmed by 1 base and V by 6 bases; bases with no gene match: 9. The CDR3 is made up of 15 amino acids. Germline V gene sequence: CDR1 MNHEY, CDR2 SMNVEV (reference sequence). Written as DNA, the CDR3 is TGTGCCAGCAGGTCAGGGGGTATGGGGTCCTACGAGCAGTACTTC. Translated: CASRSGGMGSYEQYF.

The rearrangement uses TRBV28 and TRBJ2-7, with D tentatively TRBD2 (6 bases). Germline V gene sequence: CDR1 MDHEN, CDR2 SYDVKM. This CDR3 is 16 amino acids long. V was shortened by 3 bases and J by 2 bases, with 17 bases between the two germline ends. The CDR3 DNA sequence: TGTGCCAGCAGTTTTGTAGCGCTAGCGACACCCTACGAGCAGTACTTC. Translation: CASSFVALATPYEQYF. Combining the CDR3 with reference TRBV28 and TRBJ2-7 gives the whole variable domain DVKVTQSSRYLVKRTGEKVFLECVQDMDHENMFWYRQDPGLGLRLIYFSYDVKMKEKGDIPEGYSVSREKKERFSLILESASTNQTSMYLCASSFVALATPYEQYFGPGTRLTVT.

The CDR3 protein is CASRGGTAYEQYF. CDR3 in DNA: TGTGCCAGCAGGGGGGGGACAGCGTACGAGCAGTACTTC. The V call is TRBV2, the J call TRBJ2-7; either TRBD1 or TRBD2 may fit D (7 bases each). The CDR3 spans 13 residues. CDR1 and CDR2 (germline): SNHLY, FYNNEI. With 6 bases removed from V and 4 bases from J, the gap between germline ends came to 13 bases.

Here the CDR3 DNA reads TGTGCCAGCAGCTCCTGGCGGGGCCAAGAGACCCAGTACTTC. It translates to CASSSWRGQETQYF. This chain links TRBV7-2 with TRBJ2-5; tentative D call: TRBD2 (6 bases). The CDR3 has 14 residues. Germline CDR1 SGHTA, CDR2 FQGNSA. V lost 4 bases to trimming and J lost 1 base, with 10 bases between them.

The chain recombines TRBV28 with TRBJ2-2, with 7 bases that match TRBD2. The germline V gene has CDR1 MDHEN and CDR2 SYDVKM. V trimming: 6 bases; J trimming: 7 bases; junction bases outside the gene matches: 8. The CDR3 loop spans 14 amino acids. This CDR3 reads CASRTLAESGELFF. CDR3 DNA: TGTGCCAGCAGGACGCTAGCGGAGAGCGGGGAGCTGTTTTTT.

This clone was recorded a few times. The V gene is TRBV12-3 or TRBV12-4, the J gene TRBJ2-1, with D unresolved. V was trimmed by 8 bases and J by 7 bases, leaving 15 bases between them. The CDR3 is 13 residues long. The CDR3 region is CASGSLFGNEQFF. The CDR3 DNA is TGTGCCAGCGGCTCATTATTTGGGAATGAGCAGTTCTTC.

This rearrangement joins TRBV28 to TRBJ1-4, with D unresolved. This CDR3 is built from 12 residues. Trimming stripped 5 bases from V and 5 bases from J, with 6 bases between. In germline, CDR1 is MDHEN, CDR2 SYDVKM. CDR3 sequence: CASSLGNEKLFF. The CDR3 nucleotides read TGTGCCAGCAGTCTAGGGAATGAAAAACTGTTTTTT.

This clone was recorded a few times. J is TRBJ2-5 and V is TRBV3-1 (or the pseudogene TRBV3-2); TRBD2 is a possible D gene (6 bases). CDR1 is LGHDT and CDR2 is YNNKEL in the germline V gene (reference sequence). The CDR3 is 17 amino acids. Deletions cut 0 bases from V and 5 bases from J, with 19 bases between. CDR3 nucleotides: TGTGCCAGCAGCCAAGATTGGCGGAGGGTAGTTTTGGAGACCCAGTACTTC. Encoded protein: CASSQDWRRVVLETQYF.

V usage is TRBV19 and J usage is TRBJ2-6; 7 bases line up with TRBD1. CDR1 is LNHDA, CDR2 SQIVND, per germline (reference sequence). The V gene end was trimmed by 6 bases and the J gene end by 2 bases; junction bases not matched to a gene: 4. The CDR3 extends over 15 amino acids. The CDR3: CASRPRGTGANVLTF. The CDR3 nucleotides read TGTGCCAGTAGGCCCAGGGGGACTGGGGCCAACGTCCTGACTTTC.

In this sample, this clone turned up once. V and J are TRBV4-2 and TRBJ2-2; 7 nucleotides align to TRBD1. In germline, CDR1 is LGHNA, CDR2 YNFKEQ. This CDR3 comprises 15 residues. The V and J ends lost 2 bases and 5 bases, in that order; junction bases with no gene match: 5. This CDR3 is CASSQPAGGTGELFF. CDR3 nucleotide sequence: TGTGCCAGCAGCCAACCGGCAGGGGGAACCGGGGAGCTGTTTTTT.

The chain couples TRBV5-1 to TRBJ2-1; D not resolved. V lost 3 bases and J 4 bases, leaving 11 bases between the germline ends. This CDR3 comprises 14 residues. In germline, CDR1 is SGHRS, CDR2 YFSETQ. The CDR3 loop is CASSSIDTYNEQFF. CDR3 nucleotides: TGCGCCAGCAGCTCCATAGACACGTACAATGAGCAGTTCTTC.

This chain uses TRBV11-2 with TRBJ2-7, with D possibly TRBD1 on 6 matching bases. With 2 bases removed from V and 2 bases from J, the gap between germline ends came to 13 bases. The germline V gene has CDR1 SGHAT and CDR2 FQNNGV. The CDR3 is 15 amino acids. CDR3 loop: CASSLRKTGPYEQYF. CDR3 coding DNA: TGTGCCAGCAGCTTAAGAAAGACAGGTCCCTACGAGCAGTACTTC.

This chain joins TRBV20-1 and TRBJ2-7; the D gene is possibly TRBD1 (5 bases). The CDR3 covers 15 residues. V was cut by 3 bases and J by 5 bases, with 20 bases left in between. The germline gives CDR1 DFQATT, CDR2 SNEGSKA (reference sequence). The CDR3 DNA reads TGCAGTGCTAGTCCCCCCCAGGGAATTGCGCACGAGCAGTACTTC. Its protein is CSASPPQGIAHEQYF.

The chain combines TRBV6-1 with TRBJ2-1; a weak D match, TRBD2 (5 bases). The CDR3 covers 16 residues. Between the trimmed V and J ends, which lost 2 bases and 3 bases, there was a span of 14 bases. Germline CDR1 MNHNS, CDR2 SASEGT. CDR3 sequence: CASSEYRGVGYNEQFF. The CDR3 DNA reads TGTGCCAGCAGTGAATATCGGGGAGTCGGCTACAATGAGCAGTTCTTC.

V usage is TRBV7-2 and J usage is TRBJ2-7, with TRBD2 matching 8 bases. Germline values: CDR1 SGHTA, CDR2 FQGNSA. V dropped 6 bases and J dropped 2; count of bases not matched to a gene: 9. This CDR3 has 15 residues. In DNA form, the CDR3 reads TGTGCCAGCAGAATGCAGCCGGGAGGGACCTACGAGCAGTACTTC. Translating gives CASRMQPGGTYEQYF. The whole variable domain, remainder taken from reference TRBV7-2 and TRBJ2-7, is GAGVSQSPSNKVTEKGKDVELRCDPISGHTALYWYRQSLGQGLEFLIYFQGNSAPDKSGLPSDRFSAERTGGSVSTLTIQRTQQEDSAVYLCASRMQPGGTYEQYFGPGTRLTVT.

The CDR3 DNA follows: TGTGCCAGCAGTGCCCAGGGGGGGAGAAACACAGATACGCAGTATTTT. Translation: CASSAQGGRNTDTQYF. The genes are TRBV28 and TRBJ2-3, with D perhaps assigned TRBD1 or TRBD2 (7 bases each). CDR1 is MDHEN, CDR2 SYDVKM, per germline. Between the trimmed V and J ends, which lost 5 bases and 2 bases, there was a span of 17 bases. The CDR3 is made up of 16 amino acids. The full variable domain, completed using reference TRBV28 and TRBJ2-3, is DVKVTQSSRYLVKRTGEKVFLECVQDMDHENMFWYRQDPGLGLRLIYFSYDVKMKEKGDIPEGYSVSREKKERFSLILESASTNQTSMYLCASSAQGGRNTDTQYFGPGTRLTVL.

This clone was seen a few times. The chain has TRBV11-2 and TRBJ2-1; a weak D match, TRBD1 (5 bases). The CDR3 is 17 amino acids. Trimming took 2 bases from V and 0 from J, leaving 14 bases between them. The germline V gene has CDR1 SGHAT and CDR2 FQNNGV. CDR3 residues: CASSLLGQGDSYNEQFF. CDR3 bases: TGTGCCAGCAGCTTACTTGGGCAGGGTGACTCCTACAATGAGCAGTTCTTC. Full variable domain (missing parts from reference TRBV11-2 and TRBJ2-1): EAGVAQSPRYKIIEKRQSVAFWCNPISGHATLYWYQQILGQGPKLLIQFQNNGVVDDSQLPKDRFSAERLKGVDSTLKIQPAKLEDSAVYLCASSLLGQGDSYNEQFFGPGTRLTVL.

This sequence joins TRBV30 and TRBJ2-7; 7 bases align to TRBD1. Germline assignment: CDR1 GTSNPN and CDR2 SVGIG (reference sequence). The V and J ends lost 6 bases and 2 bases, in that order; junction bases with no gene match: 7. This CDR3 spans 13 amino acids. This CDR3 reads CACRTGPTYEQYF. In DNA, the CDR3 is TGTGCCTGTCGGACAGGCCCCACCTACGAGCAGTACTTC.

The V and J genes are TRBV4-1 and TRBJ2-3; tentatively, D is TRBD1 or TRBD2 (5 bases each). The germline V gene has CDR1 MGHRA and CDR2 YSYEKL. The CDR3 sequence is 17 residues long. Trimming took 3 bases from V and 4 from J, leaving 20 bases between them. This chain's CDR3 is CASSHEGAGTRADTQYF. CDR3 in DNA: TGCGCCAGCAGCCACGAAGGAGCCGGGACCAGGGCAGATACGCAGTATTTT.

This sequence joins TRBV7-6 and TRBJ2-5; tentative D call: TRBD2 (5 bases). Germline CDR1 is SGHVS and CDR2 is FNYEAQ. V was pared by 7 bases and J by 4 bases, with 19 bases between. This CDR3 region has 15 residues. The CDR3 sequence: CASTPNWVAGETQYF. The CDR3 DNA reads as TGTGCCAGCACCCCGAATTGGGTGGCGGGAGAGACCCAGTACTTC.

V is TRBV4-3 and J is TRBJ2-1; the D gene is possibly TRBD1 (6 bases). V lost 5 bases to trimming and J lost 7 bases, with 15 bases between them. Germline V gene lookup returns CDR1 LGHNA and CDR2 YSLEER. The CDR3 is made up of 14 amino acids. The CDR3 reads CASSYSTGYNEQFF. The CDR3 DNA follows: TGCGCCAGCAGCTATAGTACAGGGTATAATGAGCAGTTCTTC.

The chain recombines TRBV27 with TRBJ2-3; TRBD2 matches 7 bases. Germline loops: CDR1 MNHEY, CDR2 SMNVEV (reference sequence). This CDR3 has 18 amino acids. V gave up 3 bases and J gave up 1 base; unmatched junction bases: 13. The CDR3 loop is CASSFSTMGSGGTDTQYF. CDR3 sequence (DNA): TGTGCCAGCAGTTTTTCGACAATGGGCAGCGGGGGCACAGATACGCAGTATTTT.

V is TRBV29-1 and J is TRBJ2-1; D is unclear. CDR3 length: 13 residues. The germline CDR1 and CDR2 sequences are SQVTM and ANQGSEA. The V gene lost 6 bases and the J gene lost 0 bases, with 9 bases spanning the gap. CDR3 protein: CSVILSSYNEQFF. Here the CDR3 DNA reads TGCAGCGTCATTCTGAGCTCCTACAATGAGCAGTTCTTC.

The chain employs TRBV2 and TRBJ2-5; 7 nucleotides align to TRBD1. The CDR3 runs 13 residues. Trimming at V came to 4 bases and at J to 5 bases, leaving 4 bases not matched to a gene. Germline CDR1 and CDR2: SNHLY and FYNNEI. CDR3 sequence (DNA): TGTGCCAGCAGTGTTGAGGGGGCTGAGACCCAGTACTTC. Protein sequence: CASSVEGAETQYF.